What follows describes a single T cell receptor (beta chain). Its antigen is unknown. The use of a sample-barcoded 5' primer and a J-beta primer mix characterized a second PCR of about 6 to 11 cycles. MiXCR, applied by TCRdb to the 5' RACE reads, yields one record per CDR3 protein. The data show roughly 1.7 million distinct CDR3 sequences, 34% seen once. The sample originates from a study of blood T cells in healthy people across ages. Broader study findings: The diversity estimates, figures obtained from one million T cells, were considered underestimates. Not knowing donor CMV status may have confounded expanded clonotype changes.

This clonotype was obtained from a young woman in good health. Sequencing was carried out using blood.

In nucleotides, the CDR3 is TGTGCCAGCAGTCCCCACGGGGGACGCTATGGCTACACCTTC. This gives the protein CASSPHGGRYGYTF. The chain carries TRBV27 and TRBJ1-2; TRBD1 might be the D (5 bases). Deletions cut 5 bases from V and 4 bases from J, with 14 bases between. Looked up from germline, CDR1 is MNHEY and CDR2 is SMNVEV (reference sequence). CDR3 length: 14 residues.